Sequencing of this T cell receptor beta chain was carried out in a study of T cell repertoires and HLA-DP antigens. Ends included, the CDR3 has 18 residues. The germline V gene has CDR1 SEHNR and CDR2 FQNEAQ (reference sequence). Each pre-culture CD4+ sample aimed for 200,000 to 250,000 T cell genomes at deep resolution. Here immunoSEQ multiplex PCR was the method, and the copy in TCRdb shows in-frame clones only, minus some. The repertoire holds roughly 70,000 clones, with about four fifths as singletons. As for this clone: Its antigen is as yet unknown. The DNA is omitted, as the CDR3 cannot be located on it reliably, and the CDR3 follows TCRdb's listing.

Input material: CD4+ T cells from PBMCs. The rearrangement links TRBV7-9 to TRBJ1-5; the D call TRBD1 from the table was never checked on the DNA. The source of this sequence is a man in his 60s in good health and CMV-seronegative. This CDR3 reads CARRGFRGKYGCNQPQHF.